Sequencing of this T cell receptor (beta chain) was carried out in a study of blood T cell repertoires in COVID-19. Study in general: From the United States, Italy and Spain came samples of acute and convalescent COVID-19.

Original data processing: Cell counts per sample came from amplifying reference gene primers. Using immunoSEQ multiplex PCR, the repertoire was profiled, and TCRdb retains in-frame clones only, with some absent. V and J calls and clone size come straight from that table; D and trimming were deduced from the DNA. Of 250,000 to 300,000 clones listed, about nine tenths are singletons. The age range of participants was about 18 to 90 years, with residence in around 22 US areas. This CDR3 has 14 amino acids. The ends lost 6 bases at V and 2 bases at J; junction bases unmatched: 7. Germline CDR1 and CDR2: SNHLY and FYNNEI.

The rearrangement uses TRBV2 and TRBJ2-7; 7 nucleotides match TRBD2. This receptor was taken from a woman between 45 and 65 years old who had been exposed to COVID-19. Sequencing was carried out using PBMCs or T cells enriched from blood (not recorded which). CDR3 residues: CASRGGSPPYEQYF. DNA of the CDR3: TGTGCCAGCAGGGGAGGGAGCCCCCCCTACGAGCAGTACTTC. Using reference TRBV2 and TRBJ2-7 for the parts outside the CDR3, the full variable domain is EPEVTQTPSHQVTQMGQEVILRCVPISNHLYFYWYRQILGQKVEFLVSFYNNEISEKSEIFDDQFSVERPDGSNFTLKIRSTKLEDSAMYFCASRGGSPPYEQYFGPGTRLTVT.